The T cell receptor (beta chain) under discussion was sequenced for a study of OX40 agonist ivuxolimab in advanced cancers. Measured with immunoSEQ multiplex PCR; TCRdb has only the in-frame clones, and not every one. Here the sample spans 65,000 to 85,000 clones, around 83% being singletons. With baseline, cycle 4 day 1, and cycle 7 day 1 as timepoints, blood was sampled. The sample was CD4+ or CD8+ T cells sorted from blood, taken in a trial of the OX40 agonist ivuxolimab. The receptor was isolated from an adult with an advanced solid tumor such as melanoma, head and neck, liver or kidney cancer.

The CDR3 spells CASRWGVADTQYF. CDR3 nucleotide sequence: TGTGCCAGCAGGTGGGGGGTTGCAGATACGCAGTATTTT. The J gene is TRBJ2-3, the V gene TRBV25-1; D might be TRBD2 (6 bases). This CDR3 has 13 amino acids. From germline, CDR1 is MGHDK and CDR2 SYGVNS. V dropped 6 bases and J dropped 4 bases, with 11 bases sitting between them.